This record looks at one TCR beta chain sequence and its context. No antigen is known for it. This entry comes from a study of cytomegalovirus exposure and HLA in healthy donors. Findings and caveats of the study: It was only CMV serostatus that was available as immune exposure information. Researchers reported from a later analysis that most CMV-associated TCR beta chains appeared HLA-restricted.

This CDR3 spans 15 amino acids. The V segment lost 6 bases and the J segment 7 bases; nucleotides outside the gene matches: 8. The V gene's germline CDR1 is MDHEN and CDR2 SYDVKM. Both 60 Vbeta primers and 13 Jbeta primers went into the PCR. Sequencing was performed with immunoSEQ multiplex PCR; in TCRdb, only in-frame clones are kept and a portion is missing. The repertoire holds under 250,000 clones, around 80% seen once, with 3.5% to 4% in the top ten. The sequencing sample was made of PBMCs. The J gene is TRBJ2-2, the V gene TRBV28; 10 nucleotides match TRBD2. The sequence came from a male donor in good health and CMV-seronegative. This CDR3 reads CASRGTGTSVGELFF. CDR3 in DNA: TGTGCCAGCAGGGGAACCGGGACTAGCGTCGGGGAGCTGTTTTTT.